This is a list of T cell receptor beta chains from one sample in a study of technical replicates of blood from a few donors. Assay used: immunoSEQ multiplex PCR; TCRdb lists only in-frame clones, some missing. Here the sample spans just under 100,000 clones, about 96% being singletons. The source material was T cells isolated from PBMCs. The source of these receptors is a human donor in good health. Each CDR3 is given with its conserved first and last residue. The order of the fields is J gene, D gene, V gene, clone size, CDR3 length, CDR3 protein, CDR3 DNA. D genes are given only for firm matches. Only part of the rows carry a size: once, few, many, or a class if the clone is expanded.

J gene: TRBJ1-4; D gene: -; V gene: TRBV7-9; clone size: -; CDR3 length: 14; CDR3 protein: CASSSDTHNEKLFF; CDR3 DNA: TGTGCCAGCAGCTCAGACACCCATAATGAAAAACTGTTTTTT
J gene: TRBJ2-7; D gene: TRBD2; V gene: TRBV9; clone size: -; CDR3 length: 14; CDR3 protein: CASSSLAGDYEQYF; CDR3 DNA: TGTGCCAGCAGCTCCTTAGCGGGGGATTACGAGCAGTACTTC
J gene: TRBJ2-7; D gene: TRBD2; V gene: TRBV28; clone size: -; CDR3 length: 17; CDR3 protein: CASSFTRTSGSLYEQYF; CDR3 DNA: TGTGCCAGCAGTTTTACTCGGACTAGCGGGAGCTTATACGAGCAGTACTTC
J gene: TRBJ2-3; D gene: TRBD2; V gene: TRBV28; clone size: -; CDR3 length: 15; CDR3 protein: CASSSGLAGPDTQYF; CDR3 DNA: TGTGCCAGCAGTTCGGGACTAGCGGGACCAGATACGCAGTATTTT
J gene: TRBJ1-2; D gene: TRBD1; V gene: TRBV11-2; clone size: -; CDR3 length: 14; CDR3 protein: CASSPRRDSYGYTF; CDR3 DNA: TGTGCCAGCAGCCCACGCCGGGACAGCTATGGCTACACCTTC
J gene: TRBJ2-7; D gene: TRBD2; V gene: TRBV28; clone size: once; CDR3 length: 14; CDR3 protein: CASGSGRGPLEQYF; CDR3 DNA: TGTGCCAGCGGCTCCGGGAGGGGACCCCTCGAGCAGTACTTC
J gene: TRBJ2-7; D gene: -; V gene: TRBV4-1; clone size: -; CDR3 length: 14; CDR3 protein: CASSQVGVLDEQYF; CDR3 DNA: TGCGCCAGCAGCCAGGTTGGAGTGCTCGACGAGCAGTACTTC
J gene: TRBJ1-1; D gene: -; V gene: TRBV5-4; clone size: -; CDR3 length: 14; CDR3 protein: CASSLGAKTDGAFF; CDR3 DNA: TGTGCCAGCAGCTTGGGGGCGAAAACAGATGGAGCTTTCTTT
J gene: TRBJ2-1; D gene: -; V gene: TRBV27; clone size: -; CDR3 length: 14; CDR3 protein: CASSLLGVRGEQFF; CDR3 DNA: TGTGCCAGCAGTTTATTAGGGGTAAGGGGTGAGCAGTTCTTC
J gene: TRBJ1-2; D gene: TRBD1; V gene: TRBV10-2; clone size: -; CDR3 length: 15; CDR3 protein: CASRSSRQGFQGYTF; CDR3 DNA: TGCGCCAGCAGATCCTCCCGACAGGGGTTCCAGGGCTACACCTTC
J gene: TRBJ2-5; D gene: TRBD1; V gene: TRBV28; clone size: -; CDR3 length: 13; CDR3 protein: CASTPGQGLAQYF; CDR3 DNA: TGTGCCAGCACCCCGGGACAGGGGTTAGCCCAGTACTTC
J gene: TRBJ1-1; D gene: -; V gene: TRBV28; clone size: -; CDR3 length: 19; CDR3 protein: CASSLPTRTLPPKHTEAFF; CDR3 DNA: TGTGCCAGCAGTTTACCGACTCGGACTCTCCCCCCAAAACACACTGAAGCTTTCTTT
J gene: TRBJ2-2; D gene: -; V gene: TRBV20-1; clone size: -; CDR3 length: 11; CDR3 protein: CSALRTGELFF; CDR3 DNA: TGCAGTGCCCTCCGGACCGGGGAGCTGTTTTTT
J gene: TRBJ2-6; D gene: TRBD1; V gene: TRBV27; clone size: -; CDR3 length: 17; CDR3 protein: CASSLDRGASGANVLTF; CDR3 DNA: TGTGCCAGCAGTTTAGACAGGGGAGCCTCTGGGGCCAACGTCCTGACTTTC
J gene: TRBJ1-2; D gene: -; V gene: TRBV19; clone size: -; CDR3 length: 17; CDR3 protein: CASSQGLWRGSDYGYTF; CDR3 DNA: TGTGCCAGTAGCCAAGGTTTATGGCGGGGGAGTGACTATGGCTACACCTTC
J gene: TRBJ1-5; D gene: -; V gene: TRBV6-1; clone size: -; CDR3 length: 15; CDR3 protein: CASSEMTGHNQPQHF; CDR3 DNA: TGTGCCAGCAGTGAAATGACAGGCCACAATCAGCCCCAGCATTTT
J gene: TRBJ2-3; D gene: -; V gene: TRBV27; clone size: -; CDR3 length: 15; CDR3 protein: CASSHPSAYTDTQYF; CDR3 DNA: TGTGCCAGCAGTCACCCTAGCGCATACACAGATACGCAGTATTTT
J gene: TRBJ1-1; D gene: -; V gene: TRBV6-1; clone size: -; CDR3 length: 14; CDR3 protein: CASSRTPDNTEAFF; CDR3 DNA: TGTGCCAGCAGCAGGACTCCGGACAACACTGAAGCTTTCTTT
J gene: TRBJ1-1; D gene: TRBD1; V gene: TRBV4-1; clone size: -; CDR3 length: 16; CDR3 protein: CASSQGQERWNTEAFF; CDR3 DNA: TGCGCCAGCAGCCAGGGACAGGAAAGATGGAACACTGAAGCTTTCTTT
J gene: TRBJ2-7; D gene: -; V gene: TRBV6-1; clone size: -; CDR3 length: 19; CDR3 protein: CASSEGRTVGPWGGYEQYF; CDR3 DNA: TGTGCCAGCAGTGAAGGAAGGACAGTGGGGCCTTGGGGTGGGTACGAGCAGTACTTC
J gene: TRBJ1-2; D gene: -; V gene: TRBV11-2; clone size: -; CDR3 length: 13; CDR3 protein: CASSLQGIYGYTF; CDR3 DNA: TGTGCCAGCAGTTTACAGGGAATTTATGGCTACACCTTC
J gene: TRBJ1-1; D gene: -; V gene: TRBV9; clone size: few; CDR3 length: 15; CDR3 protein: CASSGVGDWNTEAFF; CDR3 DNA: TGTGCCAGCAGCGGGGTAGGAGACTGGAACACTGAAGCTTTCTTT
J gene: TRBJ2-7; D gene: -; V gene: TRBV28; clone size: -; CDR3 length: 12; CDR3 protein: CASQVQSYEQYF; CDR3 DNA: TGTGCCAGCCAGGTCCAGTCCTACGAGCAGTACTTC
J gene: TRBJ2-7; D gene: -; V gene: TRBV7-9; clone size: -; CDR3 length: 15; CDR3 protein: CASSLVVGGSYEQYF; CDR3 DNA: TGTGCCAGCAGCTTAGTAGTCGGCGGCTCCTACGAGCAGTACTTC
J gene: TRBJ1-1; D gene: -; V gene: TRBV5-1; clone size: -; CDR3 length: 14; CDR3 protein: CASSLKYRNTEAFF; CDR3 DNA: TGCGCCAGCAGCTTGAAGTATAGGAACACTGAAGCTTTCTTT
J gene: TRBJ2-1; D gene: -; V gene: TRBV9; clone size: -; CDR3 length: 15; CDR3 protein: CASSVGGRSYNEQFF; CDR3 DNA: TGTGCCAGCAGCGTAGGCGGTAGAAGTTACAATGAGCAGTTCTTC
J gene: TRBJ2-2; D gene: -; V gene: TRBV19; clone size: -; CDR3 length: 14; CDR3 protein: CASRWGQNTGELFF; CDR3 DNA: TGTGCCAGTAGATGGGGACAGAACACCGGGGAGCTGTTTTTT
J gene: TRBJ2-1; D gene: -; V gene: TRBV5-1; clone size: -; CDR3 length: 14; CDR3 protein: CASSAASSYNEQFF; CDR3 DNA: TGCGCCAGCAGTGCTGCGAGCTCCTACAATGAGCAGTTCTTC
J gene: TRBJ2-7; D gene: -; V gene: TRBV11-2; clone size: -; CDR3 length: 13; CDR3 protein: CASSLDRGPEEYF; CDR3 DNA: TGTGCCAGCAGCTTAGATCGCGGTCCGGAGGAGTACTTC
J gene: TRBJ1-6; D gene: -; V gene: TRBV9; clone size: -; CDR3 length: 16; CDR3 protein: CASSVAGVIGNSPLHF; CDR3 DNA: TGTGCCAGCAGCGTAGCAGGGGTGATAGGGAATTCACCCCTCCACTTT
J gene: TRBJ2-2; D gene: -; V gene: TRBV7-3; clone size: -; CDR3 length: 14; CDR3 protein: CASSLLSNTGELFF; CDR3 DNA: TGTGCCAGCAGCCTCCTTAGTAACACCGGGGAGCTGTTTTTT
J gene: TRBJ2-5; D gene: TRBD1; V gene: TRBV5-1; clone size: -; CDR3 length: 14; CDR3 protein: CASSLGQGKETQYF; CDR3 DNA: TGCGCCAGCAGCTTAGGACAGGGGAAAGAGACCCAGTACTTC
J gene: TRBJ1-1; D gene: -; V gene: TRBV27; clone size: -; CDR3 length: 14; CDR3 protein: CASSLGHLNTEAFF; CDR3 DNA: TGTGCCAGCAGTTTAGGTCACTTGAACACTGAAGCTTTCTTT
J gene: TRBJ1-3; D gene: -; V gene: TRBV6-5; clone size: -; CDR3 length: 15; CDR3 protein: CASSYRFISGNTIYF; CDR3 DNA: TGTGCCAGCAGTTACCGGTTCATCTCTGGAAACACCATATATTTT
J gene: TRBJ2-1; D gene: TRBD2; V gene: TRBV7-9; clone size: -; CDR3 length: 16; CDR3 protein: CASSFTSSGFYNEQFF; CDR3 DNA: TGTGCCAGCAGCTTTACTTCTAGCGGATTCTACAATGAGCAGTTCTTC
J gene: TRBJ2-5; D gene: -; V gene: TRBV19; clone size: -; CDR3 length: 13; CDR3 protein: CASSRAFQETQYF; CDR3 DNA: TGTGCCAGTAGTAGAGCGTTTCAAGAGACCCAGTACTTC
J gene: TRBJ1-2; D gene: TRBD1; V gene: TRBV7-9; clone size: once; CDR3 length: 15; CDR3 protein: CASSLDQGANYGYTF; CDR3 DNA: TGTGCCAGCAGCTTAGACCAGGGGGCTAACTATGGCTACACCTTC
J gene: TRBJ2-7; D gene: -; V gene: TRBV30; clone size: -; CDR3 length: 13; CDR3 protein: CAWTRRVPYEQYF; CDR3 DNA: TGTGCCTGGACTCGCAGGGTCCCCTACGAGCAGTACTTC
J gene: TRBJ1-3; D gene: -; V gene: TRBV30; clone size: few; CDR3 length: 11; CDR3 protein: CADRAGNTIYF; CDR3 DNA: TGTGCCGACCGAGCGGGAAACACCATATATTTT
J gene: TRBJ2-7; D gene: TRBD2; V gene: TRBV7-9; clone size: -; CDR3 length: 13; CDR3 protein: CASGPGGLDEQYF; CDR3 DNA: TGTGCCAGCGGCCCCGGGGGGTTGGACGAGCAGTACTTC
J gene: TRBJ2-7; D gene: -; V gene: TRBV6-6; clone size: once; CDR3 length: 15; CDR3 protein: CASSYSTPVTYEQYF; CDR3 DNA: TGTGCCAGCAGTTACTCGACACCGGTGACCTACGAGCAGTACTTC
J gene: TRBJ2-5; D gene: TRBD1; V gene: TRBV6-1; clone size: -; CDR3 length: 15; CDR3 protein: CASSQGAGGGQTQYF; CDR3 DNA: TGTGCCAGCTCCCAAGGAGCAGGGGGCGGACAGACCCAGTACTTC
J gene: TRBJ1-1; D gene: -; V gene: TRBV30; clone size: few; CDR3 length: 12; CDR3 protein: CAWNRVNTEAFF; CDR3 DNA: TGTGCCTGGAACAGGGTGAACACTGAAGCTTTCTTT
J gene: TRBJ2-1; D gene: -; V gene: TRBV28; clone size: -; CDR3 length: 11; CDR3 protein: CASSFGGEQFF; CDR3 DNA: TGTGCCAGCAGTTTTGGCGGTGAGCAGTTCTTC
J gene: TRBJ2-7; D gene: TRBD2; V gene: TRBV4-1; clone size: once; CDR3 length: 18; CDR3 protein: CASSHQETSGNGFYEQYF; CDR3 DNA: TGCGCCAGCAGCCATCAAGAGACTAGCGGCAACGGGTTCTACGAGCAGTACTTC
J gene: TRBJ2-1; D gene: TRBD1; V gene: TRBV7-3; clone size: -; CDR3 length: 15; CDR3 protein: CASSLDRGQYNEQFF; CDR3 DNA: TGTGCCAGCAGCTTAGACAGGGGGCAGTACAATGAGCAGTTCTTC
J gene: TRBJ2-1; D gene: TRBD1; V gene: TRBV10-3; clone size: -; CDR3 length: 15; CDR3 protein: CAISSQGSSYNEQFF; CDR3 DNA: TGTGCCATCAGTTCACAGGGGAGCTCCTACAATGAGCAGTTCTTC
J gene: TRBJ2-1; D gene: -; V gene: TRBV7-9; clone size: -; CDR3 length: 13; CDR3 protein: CASSLRADNEQFF; CDR3 DNA: TGTGCCAGCAGCTTAAGAGCGGACAATGAGCAGTTCTTC
J gene: TRBJ1-1; D gene: -; V gene: TRBV7-6; clone size: -; CDR3 length: 15; CDR3 protein: CASSLQEARDTEAFF; CDR3 DNA: TGTGCCAGCAGCTTACAAGAAGCGCGAGACACTGAAGCTTTCTTT
J gene: TRBJ2-4; D gene: -; V gene: TRBV28; clone size: -; CDR3 length: 14; CDR3 protein: CASSTGTPKNIQYF; CDR3 DNA: TGTGCCAGCAGCACTGGGACACCGAAAAACATTCAGTACTTC
J gene: TRBJ1-1; D gene: TRBD1; V gene: TRBV4-1; clone size: -; CDR3 length: 17; CDR3 protein: CASSHTLFRTGITEAFF; CDR3 DNA: TGCGCCAGCAGCCACACCCTATTCAGGACAGGAATCACTGAAGCTTTCTTT
J gene: TRBJ2-7; D gene: -; V gene: TRBV18; clone size: -; CDR3 length: 14; CDR3 protein: CASSWPGEPHEQYF; CDR3 DNA: TGTGCCAGCTCCTGGCCGGGAGAGCCTCACGAGCAGTACTTC
J gene: TRBJ1-4; D gene: -; V gene: TRBV6-5; clone size: -; CDR3 length: 14; CDR3 protein: CASSYGGGNEKLFF; CDR3 DNA: TGTGCCAGCAGTTACGGGGGAGGCAATGAAAAACTGTTTTTT
J gene: TRBJ1-1; D gene: -; V gene: TRBV6-6; clone size: -; CDR3 length: 14; CDR3 protein: CASSYRTGNTEAFF; CDR3 DNA: TGTGCCAGCAGTTACCGCACGGGGAACACTGAAGCTTTCTTT
J gene: TRBJ2-1; D gene: TRBD1; V gene: TRBV7-3; clone size: -; CDR3 length: 16; CDR3 protein: CASSFPGQGGRNEQFF; CDR3 DNA: TGTGCCAGCAGCTTTCCAGGACAGGGAGGTAGAAATGAGCAGTTCTTC